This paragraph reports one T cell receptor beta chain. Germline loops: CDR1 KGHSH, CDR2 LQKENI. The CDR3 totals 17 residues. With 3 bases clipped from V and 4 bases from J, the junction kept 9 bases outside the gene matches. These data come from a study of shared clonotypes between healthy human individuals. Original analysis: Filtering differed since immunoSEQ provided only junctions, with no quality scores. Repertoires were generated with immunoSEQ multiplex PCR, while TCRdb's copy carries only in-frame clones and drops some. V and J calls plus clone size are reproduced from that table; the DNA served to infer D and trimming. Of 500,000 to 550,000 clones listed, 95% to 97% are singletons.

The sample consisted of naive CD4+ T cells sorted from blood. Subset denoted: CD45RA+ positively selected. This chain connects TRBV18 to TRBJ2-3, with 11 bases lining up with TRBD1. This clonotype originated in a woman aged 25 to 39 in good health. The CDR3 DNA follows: TGTGCCAGCTCACCCCGGGACAGGGGGTTTGGATCAGATACGCAGTATTTT. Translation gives CASSPRDRGFGSDTQYF.